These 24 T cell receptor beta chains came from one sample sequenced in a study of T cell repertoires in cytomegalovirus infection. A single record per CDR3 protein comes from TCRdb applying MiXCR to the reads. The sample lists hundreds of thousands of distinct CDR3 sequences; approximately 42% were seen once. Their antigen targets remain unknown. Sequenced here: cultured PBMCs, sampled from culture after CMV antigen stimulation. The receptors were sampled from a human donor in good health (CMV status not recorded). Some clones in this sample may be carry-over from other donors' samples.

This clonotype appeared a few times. CDR3 sequence: CASSQDRGAGYEAFF. In DNA form, the CDR3 reads TGTGCCAGCAGCCAAGATCGGGGTGCAGGCTATGAAGCTTTCTTT. This chain joins TRBV14 and TRBJ1-1, with D unclear. CDR1 and CDR2 (germline): SGHDN, FVKESK. Trimming shortened V by 0 bases and J by 7 bases, and 15 bases separated the two germline ends. The CDR3 sequence is 15 residues long. Based on the CDR3 plus reference TRBV14 and TRBJ1-1, the full variable domain is EAGVTQFPSHSVIEKGQTVTLRCDPISGHDNLYWYRRVMGKEIKFLLHFVKESKQDESGMPNNRFLAERTGGTYSTLKVQPAELEDSGVYFCASSQDRGAGYEAFFGQGTRLTVV.

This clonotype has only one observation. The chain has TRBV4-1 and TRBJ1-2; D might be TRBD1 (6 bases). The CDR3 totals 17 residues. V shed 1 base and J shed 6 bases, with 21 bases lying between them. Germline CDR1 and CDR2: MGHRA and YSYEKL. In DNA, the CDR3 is TGCGCCAGCAGCCAAGCCACCCCCGGCGGAGGGGGGGATGGCTACACCTTC. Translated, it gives CASSQATPGGGGDGYTF.

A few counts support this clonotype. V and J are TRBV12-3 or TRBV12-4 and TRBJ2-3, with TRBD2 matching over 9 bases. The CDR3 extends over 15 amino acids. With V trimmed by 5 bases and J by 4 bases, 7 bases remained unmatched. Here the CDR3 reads CASSRREGGPDTQYF. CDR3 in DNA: TGTGCCAGCAGTAGGCGGGAGGGTGGGCCAGATACGCAGTATTTT.

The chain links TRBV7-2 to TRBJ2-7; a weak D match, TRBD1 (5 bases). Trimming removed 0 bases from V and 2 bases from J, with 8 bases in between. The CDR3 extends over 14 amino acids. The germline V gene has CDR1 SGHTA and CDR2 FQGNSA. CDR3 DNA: TGTGCCAGCAGCTTAGCGGACACAGCCTACGAGCAGTACTTC. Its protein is CASSLADTAYEQYF.

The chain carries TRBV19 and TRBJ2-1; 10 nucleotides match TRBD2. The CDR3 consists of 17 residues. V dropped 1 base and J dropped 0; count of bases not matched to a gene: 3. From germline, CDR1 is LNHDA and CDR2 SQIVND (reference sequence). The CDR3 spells CASSIVPSGSSYNEQFF. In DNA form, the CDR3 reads TGTGCCAGTAGTATAGTTCCTAGCGGGAGCTCCTACAATGAGCAGTTCTTC.

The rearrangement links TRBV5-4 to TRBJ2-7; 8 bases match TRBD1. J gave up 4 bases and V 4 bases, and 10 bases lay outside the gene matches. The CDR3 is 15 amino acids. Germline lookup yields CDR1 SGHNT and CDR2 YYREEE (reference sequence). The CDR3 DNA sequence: TGTGCCAGCAGCCAACAGGGGGGCGCCTCTTACGAGCAGTACTTC. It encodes CASSQQGGASYEQYF.

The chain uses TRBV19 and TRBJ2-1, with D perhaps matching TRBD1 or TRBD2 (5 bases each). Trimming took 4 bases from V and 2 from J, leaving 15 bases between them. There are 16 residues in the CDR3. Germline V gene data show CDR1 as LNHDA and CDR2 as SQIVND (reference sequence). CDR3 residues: CASSTDGADTYNEQFF. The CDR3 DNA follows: TGTGCCAGTAGTACGGACGGGGCTGACACCTACAATGAGCAGTTCTTC.

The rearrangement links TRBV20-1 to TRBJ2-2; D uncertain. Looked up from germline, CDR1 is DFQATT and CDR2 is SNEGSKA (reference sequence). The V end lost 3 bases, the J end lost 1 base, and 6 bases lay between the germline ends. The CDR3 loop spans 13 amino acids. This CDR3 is CSARDQNTGELFF. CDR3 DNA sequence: TGCAGTGCTAGGGACCAGAACACCGGGGAGCTGTTTTTT.

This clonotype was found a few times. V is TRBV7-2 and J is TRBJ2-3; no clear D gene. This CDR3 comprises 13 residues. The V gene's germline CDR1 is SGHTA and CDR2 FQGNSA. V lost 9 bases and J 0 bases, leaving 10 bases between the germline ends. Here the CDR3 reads CASDLASTDTQYF. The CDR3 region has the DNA TGTGCCAGTGACCTCGCTAGCACAGATACGCAGTATTTT. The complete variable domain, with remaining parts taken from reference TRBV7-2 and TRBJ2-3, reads GAGVSQSPSNKVTEKGKDVELRCDPISGHTALYWYRQSLGQGLEFLIYFQGNSAPDKSGLPSDRFSAERTGGSVSTLTIQRTQQEDSAVYLCASDLASTDTQYFGPGTRLTVL.

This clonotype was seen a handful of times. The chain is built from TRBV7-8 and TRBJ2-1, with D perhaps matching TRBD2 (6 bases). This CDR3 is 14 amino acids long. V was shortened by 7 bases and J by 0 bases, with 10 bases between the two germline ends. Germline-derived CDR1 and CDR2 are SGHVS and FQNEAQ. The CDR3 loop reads CASMGRSSYNEQFF. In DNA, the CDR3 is TGTGCCAGCATGGGGAGGAGCTCCTACAATGAGCAGTTCTTC.

The CDR3 loop reads CASSSGPDEETQYF. The CDR3 nucleotides read TGTGCCAGCAGCAGTGGACCGGACGAAGAGACCCAGTACTTC. J is TRBJ2-5 and V is TRBV5-5; D remains unclear. Trimming took 4 bases from V and 3 from J, leaving 13 bases between them. CDR3 length: 14 residues. Looked up from germline, CDR1 is SGHKS and CDR2 is YYEKEE (reference sequence).

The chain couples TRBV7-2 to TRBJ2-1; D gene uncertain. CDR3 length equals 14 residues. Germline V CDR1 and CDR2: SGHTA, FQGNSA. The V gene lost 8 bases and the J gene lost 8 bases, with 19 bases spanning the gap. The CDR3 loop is CASLPETPRDEQFF. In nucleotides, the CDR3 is TGTGCCAGCCTACCCGAAACCCCTCGGGATGAGCAGTTCTTC. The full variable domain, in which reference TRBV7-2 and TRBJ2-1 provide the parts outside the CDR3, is GAGVSQSPSNKVTEKGKDVELRCDPISGHTALYWYRQSLGQGLEFLIYFQGNSAPDKSGLPSDRFSAERTGGSVSTLTIQRTQQEDSAVYLCASLPETPRDEQFFGPGTRLTVL.

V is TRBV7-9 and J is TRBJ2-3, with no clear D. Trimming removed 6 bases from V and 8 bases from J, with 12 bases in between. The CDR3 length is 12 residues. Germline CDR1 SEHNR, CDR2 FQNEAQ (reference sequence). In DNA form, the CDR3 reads TGTGCCAGCAGTTTTGATTCAGCTACGCAGTATTTT. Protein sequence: CASSFDSATQYF.

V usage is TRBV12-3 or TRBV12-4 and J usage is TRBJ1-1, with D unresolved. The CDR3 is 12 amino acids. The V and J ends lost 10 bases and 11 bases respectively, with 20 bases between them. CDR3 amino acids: CATRREGSWAFF. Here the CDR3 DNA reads TGTGCCACCCGACGGGAAGGATCTTGGGCTTTCTTT.

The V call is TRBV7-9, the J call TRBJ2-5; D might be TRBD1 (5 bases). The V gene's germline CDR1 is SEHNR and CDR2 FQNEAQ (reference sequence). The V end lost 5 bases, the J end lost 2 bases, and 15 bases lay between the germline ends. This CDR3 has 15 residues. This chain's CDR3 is CASSDIFRQQETQYF. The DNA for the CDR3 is TGTGCCAGCAGCGACATTTTTCGACAGCAAGAGACCCAGTACTTC.

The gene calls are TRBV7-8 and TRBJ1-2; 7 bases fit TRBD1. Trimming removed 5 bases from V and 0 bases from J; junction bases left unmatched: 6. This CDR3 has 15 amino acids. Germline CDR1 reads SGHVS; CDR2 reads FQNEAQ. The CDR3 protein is CASSLRDSTNYGYTF. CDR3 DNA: TGTGCCAGCAGCCTCCGGGACAGTACTAACTATGGCTACACCTTC.

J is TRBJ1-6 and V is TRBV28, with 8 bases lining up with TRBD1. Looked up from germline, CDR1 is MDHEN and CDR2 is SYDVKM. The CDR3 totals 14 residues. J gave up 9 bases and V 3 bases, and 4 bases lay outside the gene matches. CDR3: CASSLVRGLSPLHF. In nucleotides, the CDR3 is TGTGCCAGCAGTTTGGTCAGGGGGCTTTCACCCCTCCACTTT.

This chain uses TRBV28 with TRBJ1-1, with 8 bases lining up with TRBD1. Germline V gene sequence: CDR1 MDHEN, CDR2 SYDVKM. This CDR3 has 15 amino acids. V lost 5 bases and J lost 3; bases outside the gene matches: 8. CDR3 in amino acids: CASSPQGAWDTEAFF. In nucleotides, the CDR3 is TGTGCCAGCAGTCCCCAGGGGGCTTGGGACACTGAAGCTTTCTTT.

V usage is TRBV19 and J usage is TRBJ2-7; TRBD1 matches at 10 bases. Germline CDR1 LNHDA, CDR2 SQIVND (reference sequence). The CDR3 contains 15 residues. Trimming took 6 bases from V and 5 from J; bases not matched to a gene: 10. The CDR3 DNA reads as TGTGCCAGTAGGGCGGGACAGGGGAGGAAGGACGAGCAGTACTTC. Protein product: CASRAGQGRKDEQYF.

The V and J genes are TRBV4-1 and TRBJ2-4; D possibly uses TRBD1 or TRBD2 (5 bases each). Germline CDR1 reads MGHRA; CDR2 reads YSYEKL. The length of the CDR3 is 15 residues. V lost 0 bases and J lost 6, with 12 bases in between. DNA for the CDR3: TGCGCCAGCAGCCAAGATCGGGGTAGGGGAAACATTCAGTACTTC. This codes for CASSQDRGRGNIQYF.

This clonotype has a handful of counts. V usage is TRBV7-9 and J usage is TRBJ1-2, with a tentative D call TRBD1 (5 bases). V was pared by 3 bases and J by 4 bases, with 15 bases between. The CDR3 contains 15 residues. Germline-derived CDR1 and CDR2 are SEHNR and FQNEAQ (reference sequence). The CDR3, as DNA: TGTGCCAGCAGCTTCGTGGGGGACGGACCCTATGGCTACACCTTC. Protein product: CASSFVGDGPYGYTF.

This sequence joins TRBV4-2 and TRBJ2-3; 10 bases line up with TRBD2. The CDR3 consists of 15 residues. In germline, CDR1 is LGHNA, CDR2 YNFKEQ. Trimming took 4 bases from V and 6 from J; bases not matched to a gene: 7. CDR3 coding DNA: TGTGCCAGCAGCCCCGGAGCGGGGGGGCTGGATACGCAGTATTTT. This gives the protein CASSPGAGGLDTQYF.

CDR3 in DNA: TGTGCCAGCAGCACCACTAGGGGCTACGAGCAGTACTTC. Amino acid sequence: CASSTTRGYEQYF. The J gene is TRBJ2-7, the V gene TRBV7-6; D tentatively fits TRBD1 or TRBD2 (5 bases each). The CDR3 covers 13 residues. Between the trimmed V and J ends, which lost 5 bases and 3 bases, there was a span of 11 bases. The germline CDR1 and CDR2 sequences are SGHVS and FNYEAQ.

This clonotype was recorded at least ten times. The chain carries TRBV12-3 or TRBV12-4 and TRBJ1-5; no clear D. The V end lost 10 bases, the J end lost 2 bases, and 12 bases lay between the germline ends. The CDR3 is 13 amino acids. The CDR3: CATQRDRNQPQHF. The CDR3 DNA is TGTGCCACCCAGCGGGATCGCAATCAGCCCCAGCATTTT.